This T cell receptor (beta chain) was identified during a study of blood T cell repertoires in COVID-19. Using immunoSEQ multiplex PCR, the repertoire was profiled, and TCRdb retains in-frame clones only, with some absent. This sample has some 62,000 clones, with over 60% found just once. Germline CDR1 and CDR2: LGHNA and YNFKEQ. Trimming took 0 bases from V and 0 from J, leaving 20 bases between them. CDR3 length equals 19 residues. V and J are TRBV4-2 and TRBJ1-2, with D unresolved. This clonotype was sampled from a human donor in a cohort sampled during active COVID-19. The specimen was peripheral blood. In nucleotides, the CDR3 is TGTGCCAGCAGCCAAGATCTCGGGCGAGGGCGGGGAGCTAACTATGGCTACACCTTC. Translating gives CASSQDLGRGRGANYGYTF.